This is a list of T cell receptor beta chains from one sample in a study of shared clonotypes between healthy human individuals. Using immunoSEQ multiplex PCR, the repertoire was profiled, and TCRdb retains in-frame clones only, with some absent. The sample holds approximately 2.3 million clones, over 90% seen once. Sequencing used naive CD4+ T cells from PBMCs. The receptors originated from a man aged 18 to 35 in good health. Some clones in this sample may be carry-over from other donors' samples. The CDR3 runs from the conserved cysteine through the conserved F or W. Each record gives: D gene, clone size, J gene, V gene, CDR3 protein, CDR3 DNA. D genes are given only for firm matches. Clone size is not always given. Where it is, it says once, few, many or a class for expanded clones.

TRBD1 - TRBJ1-3 TRBV5-1 CASAVTGTGNTIYF TGCGCCAGCGCAGTGACAGGGACCGGAAACACCATATATTTT
- - TRBJ1-4 TRBV28 CASRSATGYEKLFF TGTGCCAGCAGATCCGCGACAGGTTATGAAAAACTGTTTTTT
TRBD1 - TRBJ2-1 TRBV7-6 CASSPGQTYNEQFF TGTGCCAGCAGCCCGGGACAGACCTACAATGAGCAGTTCTTC
TRBD2 - TRBJ2-3 TRBV7-2 CASSAGTSGISADTQYF TGTGCCAGCAGCGCTGGGACTAGCGGGATCAGCGCAGATACGCAGTATTTT
- once TRBJ1-2 TRBV9 CASSVGAAGGGYTF TGTGCCAGCAGCGTCGGAGCAGCCGGGGGAGGCTACACCTTC
- - TRBJ2-3 TRBV4-1 CASSQDTGTDTQYF TGCGCCAGCAGCCAAGATACAGGTACAGATACGCAGTATTTT
- - TRBJ2-7 TRBV7-3 CASSPDGYEQYF TGTGCCAGCAGCCCGGACGGATACGAGCAGTACTTC
TRBD2 - TRBJ2-7 TRBV5-1 CASSRGGMAKDFAEQYF TGCGCCAGCAGCCGGGGAGGGATGGCAAAGGACTTCGCCGAGCAGTACTTC
TRBD2 - TRBJ2-7 TRBV9 CASSVAPGGSYEQYF TGTGCCAGCAGCGTAGCTCCGGGGGGCTCCTACGAGCAGTACTTC
TRBD1 - TRBJ2-7 TRBV28 CATGDRSYEQYF TGTGCCACCGGGGACAGGTCCTACGAGCAGTACTTC
TRBD1 - TRBJ1-5 TRBV28 CASSLRAGGRPQHF TGTGCCAGCAGTTTACGAGCAGGGGGGAGACCCCAGCATTTT
TRBD2 - TRBJ2-1 TRBV11-1 CASSSAAGVAYNEQFF TGTGCCAGCAGCTCAGCGGCGGGGGTCGCCTACAATGAGCAGTTCTTC
- - TRBJ1-2 TRBV19 CASTPGDLANYGYTF TGTGCCAGTACCCCCGGGGATCTCGCTAACTATGGCTACACCTTC
TRBD1 once TRBJ2-3 TRBV6-4 CARSSGQSLGSQDTQYF TGTGCCAGGAGTTCGGGACAGAGTTTAGGGTCACAAGATACGCAGTATTTT
- once TRBJ2-5 TRBV4-1 CASSHSRAGRSQETQYF TGCGCCAGCAGCCATTCTAGGGCAGGCCGTTCCCAAGAGACCCAGTACTTC
TRBD2 - TRBJ2-3 TRBV6-5 CASSYGLAGITDTQYF TGTGCCAGCAGTTACGGGCTAGCGGGGATCACAGATACGCAGTATTTT
- - TRBJ2-3 TRBV5-1 CASSLNPSGTDTQYF TGCGCCAGCAGCTTGAATCCCAGCGGCACAGATACGCAGTATTTT
- - TRBJ2-3 TRBV10-3 CAISSSTDTQYF TGTGCCATCAGTTCTAGCACAGATACGCAGTATTTT
- - TRBJ1-1 TRBV5-1 CASSSGGGSSEAFF TGCGCCAGCAGCTCTGGCGGGGGGTCGTCTGAAGCTTTCTTT
- - TRBJ1-5 TRBV4-2 CASSQEGAGGNQPQHF TGTGCCAGCAGCCAAGAGGGGGCAGGGGGCAATCAGCCCCAGCATTTT
TRBD2 - TRBJ2-5 TRBV28 CASSPGLARRTQYF TGTGCCAGCAGCCCCGGACTAGCCAGGCGGACCCAGTACTTC
- - TRBJ2-1 TRBV14 CASSRLGPTRGEQFF TGTGCCAGCAGCCGACTGGGACCCACGCGAGGTGAGCAGTTCTTC
- once TRBJ2-6 TRBV19 CASSGFSGANVLTF TGTGCCAGTAGTGGGTTCTCTGGGGCCAACGTCCTGACTTTC
- - TRBJ2-7 TRBV6-5 CASSPPYEQYF TGTGCCAGCAGTCCGCCCTACGAGCAGTACTTC
- - TRBJ2-1 TRBV4-2 CASSQDWAGQFF TGTGCCAGCAGCCAAGATTGGGCAGGTCAGTTCTTC
- - TRBJ2-3 TRBV11-3 CASSRGRGPTPADTQYF TGTGCCAGCAGTAGAGGGAGGGGGCCCACCCCTGCAGATACGCAGTATTTT